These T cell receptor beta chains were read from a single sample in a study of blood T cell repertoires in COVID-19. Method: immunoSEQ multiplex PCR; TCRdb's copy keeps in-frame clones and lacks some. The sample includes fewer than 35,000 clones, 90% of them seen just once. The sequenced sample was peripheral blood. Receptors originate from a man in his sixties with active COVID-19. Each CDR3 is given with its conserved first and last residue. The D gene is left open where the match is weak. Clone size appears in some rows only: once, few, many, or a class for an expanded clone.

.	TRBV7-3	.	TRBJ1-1	CASSWSQGTEAFF	TGTGCCAGCAGCTGGTCCCAGGGCACTGAAGCTTTCTTT
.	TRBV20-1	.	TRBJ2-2	CSASTPGNTGELFF	TGCAGTGCTAGTACCCCAGGGAACACCGGGGAGCTGTTTTTT
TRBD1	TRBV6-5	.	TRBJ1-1	CASRRDRVGNTEAFF	TGTGCCAGCAGGAGGGACAGGGTAGGAAACACTGAAGCTTTCTTT
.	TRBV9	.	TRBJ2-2	CASSVTGMNTGELFF	TGTGCCAGCAGCGTTACAGGGATGAACACCGGGGAGCTGTTTTTT
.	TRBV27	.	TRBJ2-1	CASRTGSSNNEQFF	TGTGCCAGCAGAACAGGGTCCTCTAACAATGAGCAGTTCTTC
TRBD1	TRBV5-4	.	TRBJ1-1	CASSRAGGAGTEAFF	TGTGCCAGCAGCCGTGCAGGGGGCGCGGGCACTGAAGCTTTCTTT
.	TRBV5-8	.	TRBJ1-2	CASGWTPNYGYTF	TGTGCCAGCGGATGGACTCCGAACTATGGCTACACCTTC
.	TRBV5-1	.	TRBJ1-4	CASSGGLATNEKLFF	TGCGCCAGCAGCGGGGGACTTGCAACTAATGAAAAACTGTTTTTT
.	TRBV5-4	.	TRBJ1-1	CASSLGGQRTEAFF	TGTGCCAGCAGCTTGGGTGGGCAACGGACTGAAGCTTTCTTT
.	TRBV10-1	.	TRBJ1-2	CASSYSPNYGYTF	TGCGCCAGCAGTTACAGCCCTAACTATGGCTACACCTTC
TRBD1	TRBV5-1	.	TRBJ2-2	CASSSTGATGELFF	TGCGCCAGCAGCTCGACAGGGGCCACCGGGGAGCTGTTTTTT
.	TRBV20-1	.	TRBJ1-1	CSASSPRGITEAFF	TGCAGTGCTAGTAGCCCTCGGGGGATCACTGAAGCTTTCTTT
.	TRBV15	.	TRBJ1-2	CATRPGGLANYGYTF	TGTGCCACCCGCCCGGGGGGGTTAGCTAACTATGGCTACACCTTC
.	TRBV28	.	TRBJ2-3	CASSKGGGLDTQYF	TGTGCCAGCTCTAAGGGGGGGGGCCTTGATACGCAGTATTTT
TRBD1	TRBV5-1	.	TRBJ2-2	CASNSGQTNTGELFF	TGCGCCAGCAACTCGGGACAGACGAACACCGGGGAGCTGTTTTTT
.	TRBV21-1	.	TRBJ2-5	CASSKVPVGPGLRTQYF	TGTGCCAGCAGCAAAGTTCCGGTTGGGCCGGGGTTAAGGACCCAGTACTTC
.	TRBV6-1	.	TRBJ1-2	CASSEGDPGAFFDGYTF	TGTGCCAGCAGTGAAGGGGACCCAGGGGCCTTTTTTGATGGCTACACCTTC
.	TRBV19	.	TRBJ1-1	CASTPYGSGLGTEAFF	TGTGCCAGTACCCCGTACGGGTCAGGGCTGGGGACTGAAGCTTTCTTT
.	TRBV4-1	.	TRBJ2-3	CASSQEESVTALDF	TGCGCCAGCAGCCAAGAGGAGTCTGTGACCGCGCTAGATTTT
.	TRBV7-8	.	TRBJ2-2	CASSLSLFPGGELFF	TGTGCCAGCAGCTTGTCCCTCTTCCCCGGCGGGGAGCTGTTTTTT
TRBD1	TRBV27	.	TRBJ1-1	CASSLRTGDTEAFF	TGTGCCAGCAGTCTGAGGACAGGGGACACTGAAGCTTTCTTT
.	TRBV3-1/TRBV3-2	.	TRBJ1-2	CASSPTRTANYGYTF	TGTGCCAGCAGCCCTACGCGGACAGCCAACTATGGCTACACCTTC
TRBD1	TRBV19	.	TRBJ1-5	CASRGDRGSQPQHF	TGTGCCAGTAGGGGGGACAGGGGCAGTCAGCCCCAGCATTTT
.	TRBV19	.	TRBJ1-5	CASSMGSWGGQPQHF	TGTGCCAGTAGTATGGGCTCCTGGGGGGGGCAGCCCCAGCATTTT
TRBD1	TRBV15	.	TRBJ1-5	CATSLGQGRADSNQPQHF	TGTGCCACCAGTCTCGGACAGGGGAGGGCGGATAGCAATCAGCCCCAGCATTTT
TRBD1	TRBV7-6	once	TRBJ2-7	CASSYGQGADEQYF	TGTGCCAGCAGCTATGGACAGGGGGCTGACGAGCAGTACTTC
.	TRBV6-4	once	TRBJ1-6	CQPPSREGGSPLHF	TGTCAACCTCCCTCGAGAGAGGGCGGTTCACCCCTCCACTTT
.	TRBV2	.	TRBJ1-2	CASTDGQTYGYTF	TGTGCCAGCACTGATGGGCAGACCTATGGCTACACCTTC
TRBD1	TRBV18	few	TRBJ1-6	CASSPSRDSNSPLHF	TGTGCCAGCTCACCAAGTCGGGACAGTAATTCACCCCTCCACTTT
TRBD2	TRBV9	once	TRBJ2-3	CASSGGLAGESTDTQYF	TGTGCCAGCAGCGGGGGACTAGCGGGGGAAAGCACAGATACGCAGTATTTT
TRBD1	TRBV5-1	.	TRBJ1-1	CASRSNRGADNTEAFF	TGCGCCAGCAGGAGTAACAGGGGGGCAGACAACACTGAAGCTTTCTTT
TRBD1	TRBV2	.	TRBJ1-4	CASRNPGQGSFGEKLFF	TGTGCCAGCAGGAATCCGGGACAGGGATCTTTCGGTGAAAAACTGTTTTTT
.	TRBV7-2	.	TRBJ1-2	CASSLALAGEHGYTF	TGTGCCAGCAGCTTAGCGCTGGCAGGTGAACATGGCTACACCTTC
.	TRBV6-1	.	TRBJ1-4	CASSEDSLNEKLFF	TGTGCCAGCAGTGAGGACAGTCTTAATGAAAAACTGTTTTTT
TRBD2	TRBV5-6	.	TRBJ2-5	CASTDLGTSGAQETQYF	TGTGCCAGCACCGACTTAGGGACTAGCGGGGCCCAAGAGACCCAGTACTTC
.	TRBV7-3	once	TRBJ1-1	CASREGPNTEAFF	TGTGCCAGCAGGGAGGGGCCGAACACTGAAGCTTTCTTT
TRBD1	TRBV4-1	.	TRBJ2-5	CASSTGTGGFRETQYF	TGCGCCAGCAGCACCGGGACAGGGGGTTTCAGAGAGACCCAGTACTTC
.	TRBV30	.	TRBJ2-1	CAWSVVYNNEQFF	TGTGCCTGGAGTGTAGTCTATAATAATGAGCAGTTCTTC
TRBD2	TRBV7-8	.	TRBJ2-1	CASSLSRGSPISQFF	TGTGCCAGCAGTCTTTCTCGCGGGAGCCCAATTTCGCAGTTCTTC
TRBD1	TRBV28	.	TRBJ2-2	CASSLFLGQGDTGELFF	TGTGCCAGCAGTTTATTTTTGGGGCAGGGGGACACCGGGGAGCTGTTTTTT
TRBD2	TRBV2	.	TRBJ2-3	CASSVGGGVTDTQYF	TGTGCCAGCAGTGTTGGCGGGGGGGTTACAGATACGCAGTATTTT
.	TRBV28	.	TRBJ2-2	CASSTRLVPAGELFF	TGTGCCAGCAGTACCCGACTGGTTCCGGCCGGGGAGCTGTTTTTT
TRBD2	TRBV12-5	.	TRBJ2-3	CASGLRGDDTQYF	TGTGCTAGTGGTTTGCGGGGGGACGATACGCAGTATTTT
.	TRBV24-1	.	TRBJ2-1	CATGARTHQFF	TGTGCCACCGGGGCTCGCACCCACCAGTTCTTC
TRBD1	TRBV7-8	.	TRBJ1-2	CASSARTGDLYGYTF	TGTGCCAGCAGCGCCCGTACAGGGGACCTCTATGGCTACACCTTC
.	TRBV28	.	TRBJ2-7	CASSSPHQGSSYEQYF	TGTGCCAGCAGTTCCCCTCACCAGGGGAGCTCCTACGAGCAGTACTTC
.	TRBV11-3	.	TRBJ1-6	CASSLLPQRWSSYNSPLHF	TGTGCCAGCAGCTTATTACCCCAAAGATGGAGCTCCTATAATTCACCCCTCCACTTT
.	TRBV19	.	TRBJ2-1	CASSWPGPYNEQFF	TGTGCCAGTAGTTGGCCTGGCCCCTACAATGAGCAGTTCTTC
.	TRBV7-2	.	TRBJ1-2	CASSLGGVYGYTF	TGTGCCAGCAGCTTAGGAGGTGTCTATGGCTACACCTTC
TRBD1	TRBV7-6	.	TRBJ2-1	CASSAYGQGAFNEQFF	TGTGCCAGCAGCGCGTATGGACAGGGGGCGTTTAATGAGCAGTTCTTC
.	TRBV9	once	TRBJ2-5	CASSHGGGQETQYF	TGTGCCAGCAGTCATGGGGGGGGCCAGGAGACCCAGTACTTC
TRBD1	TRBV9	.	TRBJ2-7	CASSVEQGQTYEQYF	TGTGCCAGCAGCGTAGAGCAGGGACAGACCTACGAGCAGTACTTC
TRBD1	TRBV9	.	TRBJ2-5	CASSVHAGGLETQYF	TGTGCCAGCAGCGTACATGCAGGGGGCCTGGAGACCCAGTACTTC
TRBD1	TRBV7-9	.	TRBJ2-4	CASSTPQGSKNIQYF	TGTGCCAGCAGCACACCACAGGGGAGCAAAAACATTCAGTACTTC
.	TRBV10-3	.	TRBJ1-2	CAISDHREGYTF	TGTGCCATCAGTGATCACAGGGAAGGCTACACCTTC
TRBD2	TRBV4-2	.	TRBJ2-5	CASSQGSGGQETQYF	TGTGCCAGCAGCCAAGGATCGGGGGGCCAAGAGACCCAGTACTTC
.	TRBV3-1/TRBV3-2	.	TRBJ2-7	CASSQLSAEQYF	TGTGCCAGCAGCCAGTTGAGCGCCGAGCAGTACTTC
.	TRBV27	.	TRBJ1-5	CASSFGGNQPQHF	TGTGCCAGCAGTTTCGGGGGCAATCAGCCCCAGCATTTT
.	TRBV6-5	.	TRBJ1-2	CASTTAGAGGYTF	TGTGCCAGCACCACGGCAGGGGCCGGAGGCTACACCTTC
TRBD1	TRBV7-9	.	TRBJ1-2	CASSGAGTGDNPNYGYTF	TGTGCCAGCAGCGGGGCCGGGACAGGGGACAATCCTAACTATGGCTACACCTTC